This T cell receptor beta chain was observed in a study of cytomegalovirus exposure and HLA in healthy donors. Study context: A data release that came early held 80 million to 95 million unique TCRs from HLA-typed donors. Points from the study as a whole: The likely explanation for a cluster of highly shared sequence variants was sequencing artifact. Later genetic work tied a missense DCLRE1C variant to beta-chain V and J trimming. Earlier analysis yielded a pattern in which most TCR beta V segments were productive about 90% or about 30% of the time.

Notes on this clone: Its antigen remains unknown.

The PCR contained 60 Vbeta and 13 Jbeta primers. The repertoire was sequenced with immunoSEQ multiplex PCR; TCRdb's copy has only in-frame clones and lacks some. This sample's table has roughly 120,000 clones. The TCR comes from a man aged 40-49 years in good health and CMV-seronegative. The specimen sequenced was PBMCs.

This chain's CDR3 is CASSQVPRAYEQYF. CDR3 nucleotides: TGCGCCAGCAGCCAAGTTCCCAGGGCCTACGAGCAGTACTTC. This chain uses TRBV4-3 with TRBJ2-7; D is possibly TRBD1 (5 bases). The CDR3 has 14 residues. Trimming took off 1 base at V and 2 bases at J, with 9 bases between the two ends. The germline V gene encodes CDR1 LGHNA and CDR2 YSLEER.